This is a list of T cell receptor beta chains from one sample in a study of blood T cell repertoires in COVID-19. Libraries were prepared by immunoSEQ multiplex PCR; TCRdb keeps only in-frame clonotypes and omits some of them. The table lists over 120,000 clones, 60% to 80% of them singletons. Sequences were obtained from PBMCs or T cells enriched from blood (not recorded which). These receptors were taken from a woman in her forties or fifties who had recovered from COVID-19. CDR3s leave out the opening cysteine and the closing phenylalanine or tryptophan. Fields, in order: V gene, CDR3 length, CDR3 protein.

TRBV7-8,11,ASFKGVQETQY
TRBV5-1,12,ASSLGGRLDTIY
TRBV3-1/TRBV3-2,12,ASSLGTSKSEAF
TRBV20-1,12,SASKQDFTDTQY
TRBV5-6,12,ASSLGGLGEKLF
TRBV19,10,ASSIAGTEAF
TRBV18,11,ASSRDRDQPQH
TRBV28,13,ASRPQGISNQPQH
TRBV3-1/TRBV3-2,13,ASSHRPGQNTEAF
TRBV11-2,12,ASSARVSSYEQY
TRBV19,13,ASSTVGTGGYEQY
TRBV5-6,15,ASSLEGGRDSNQPQH
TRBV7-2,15,ASSLGGLGLVQDTQY
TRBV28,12,ASSRTGANTEAF
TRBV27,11,ASSLQQGYGYT
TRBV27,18,ASSLSQRTGELHSNQPQH
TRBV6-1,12,ASSEAGRGYEQY
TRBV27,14,ASSLTTGVRYTEAF
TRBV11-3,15,ASSLGLASGAYNEQF
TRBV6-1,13,ASSERLLSGYEQY
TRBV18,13,ASSLEAGGRNTIY
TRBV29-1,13,SVEYLAGKADTQY
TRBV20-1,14,SASTSTGGASYEQY
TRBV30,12,AWSENRGYEKLF
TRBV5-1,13,ASSIRTGSGNTIY
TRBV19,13,ASSIGATLSEKLF
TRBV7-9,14,ASSYGERVLRQTQY
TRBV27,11,ASSSGWKETQY
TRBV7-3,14,ASSLRAGLMNTEAF
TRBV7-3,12,ASSPGGGGNTIY
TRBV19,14,ASSINIGQGSGAAF
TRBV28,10,ASVPRTGPQH
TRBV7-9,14,ASSPYGGGARNEQF
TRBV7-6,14,ASSQNSGGNTDTQY
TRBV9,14,ASSATSGGAGETQY
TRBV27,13,ASRQLAGAENEQF
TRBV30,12,AWSTGLGNQPQH
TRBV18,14,ASSPGQGNLNSPLH
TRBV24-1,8,ATPRQPQH